A single sample gave rise to the 32 T cell receptor beta chains below, sequenced in a study of T cells expressing NK-cell markers. Reanalyzing the 5' RACE reads, TCRdb keeps one entry per CDR3 protein, without DNA. The listing contains about 460,000 distinct CDR3 sequences. Sequencing used blood T cells: a sorted CD56 or NKG2C T cell subset, CD4+ or CD8+ T cells, or bulk PBMC T cells (not recorded which). The receptors originated from a woman in her forties or fifties in good health.

The chain links TRBV27 to TRBJ1-5; TCRdb outputs TRBD1, but without DNA this stays unchecked. CDR1 is MNHEY, CDR2 SMNVEV, per germline (reference sequence). There are 16 residues in the CDR3. The CDR3 is CASSFRSQGINQPQHF.

The chain links TRBV4-1 to TRBJ2-7; the TCRdb D gene call, TRBD2, has no DNA to confirm it. This CDR3 is 17 amino acids long. Per the germline V gene, CDR1 is MGHRA and CDR2 is YSYEKL. CDR3 region: CASSQGLAGGPRREQYF.

The genes are TRBV5-1 and TRBJ2-1; the TRBD1 assignment by TCRdb is unverifiable without DNA. The CDR3 is made up of 14 amino acids. Per the germline V gene, CDR1 is SGHRS and CDR2 is YFSETQ. The CDR3 sequence: CASSEPGQGSVQFF.

The gene calls are TRBV5-1 and TRBJ1-1. This CDR3 spans 13 amino acids. Germline-derived CDR1 and CDR2 are SGHRS and YFSETQ. This CDR3 is CASSRAGLDGAFF. The full variable domain, completed using reference TRBV5-1 and TRBJ1-1, is KAGVTQTPRYLIKTRGQQVTLSCSPISGHRSVSWYQQTPGQGLQFLFEYFSETQRNKGNFPGRFSGRQFSNSRSEMNVSTLELGDSALYLCASSRAGLDGAFFGQGTRLTVV.

The rearrangement uses TRBV5-4 and TRBJ1-2; TCRdb calls TRBD1, which cannot be checked without DNA. CDR1 is SGHNT and CDR2 is YYREEE in the germline V gene (reference sequence). This CDR3 has 16 amino acids. CDR3 sequence reads: CASSLRPGGLAGGYTF.

The rearrangement links TRBV2 to TRBJ1-6. This CDR3 contains 14 residues. Germline V gene lookup returns CDR1 SNHLY and CDR2 FYNNEI. CDR3 loop: CASTSSSYNSPLHF. Based on the CDR3 plus reference TRBV2 and TRBJ1-6, the full variable domain is EPEVTQTPSHQVTQMGQEVILRCVPISNHLYFYWYRQILGQKVEFLVSFYNNEISEKSEIFDDQFSVERPDGSNFTLKIRSTKLEDSAMYFCASTSSSYNSPLHFGNGTRLTVT.

The gene calls are TRBV20-1 and TRBJ2-3; with no DNA, the TCRdb D assignment of TRBD1 cannot be verified. There are 14 residues in the CDR3. CDR1 and CDR2 (germline): DFQATT, SNEGSKA (reference sequence). CDR3 sequence: CSAEGTGRTDTQYF.

V is TRBV6-5 and J is TRBJ1-5; TCRdb's assignment of TRBD1 cannot be checked, as there is no DNA. The CDR3 is made up of 15 amino acids. Per the germline V gene, CDR1 is MNHEY and CDR2 is SVGAGI. CDR3 in amino acids: CASSYSQGWNQPQHF.

The chain employs TRBV11-3 and TRBJ2-1; TCRdb names TRBD1, which stays unverified in the absence of DNA. From germline, CDR1 is SGHNT and CDR2 YENEEA. The CDR3 is 15 amino acids. The CDR3 loop is CASSAGTAFSDEQFF.

The rearrangement uses TRBV5-1 and TRBJ2-2; as DNA is missing, the TRBD1 call by TCRdb cannot be tested. In germline, CDR1 is SGHRS, CDR2 YFSETQ. The CDR3 contains 15 residues. The CDR3 spells CASSLETGSPGELFF.

Here the CDR3 reads CATSDPGPFTGYTF. This sequence joins TRBV24-1 and TRBJ1-2; TCRdb selects TRBD1, and the lack of DNA leaves this call unchecked. Germline-derived CDR1 and CDR2 are KGHDR and SFDVKD. This CDR3 region has 14 residues.

The chain uses TRBV6-5 and TRBJ2-3; TCRdb picks TRBD1, but there is no DNA to check that call. CDR1 is MNHEY, CDR2 SVGAGI, per germline. The CDR3 length is 13 residues. CDR3: CASSSLHLDTQYF.

V usage is TRBV3-1 and J usage is TRBJ2-2. There are 15 residues in the CDR3. CDR1 LGHDT and CDR2 YNNKEL come from the germline V gene (reference sequence). The CDR3 here is CASSPYGSNTGELFF.

The rearrangement links TRBV5-4 to TRBJ2-1. The CDR3 extends over 13 amino acids. Looked up from germline, CDR1 is SGHNT and CDR2 is YYREEE (reference sequence). The CDR3 sequence: CASSFRSQNEQFF. Based on the CDR3 plus reference TRBV5-4 and TRBJ2-1, the full variable domain is ETGVTQSPTHLIKTRGQQVTLRCSSQSGHNTVSWYQQALGQGPQFIFQYYREEENGRGNFPPRFSGLQFPNYSSELNVNALELDDSALYLCASSFRSQNEQFFGPGTRLTVL.

The chain couples TRBV5-1 to TRBJ2-3. From germline, CDR1 is SGHRS and CDR2 YFSETQ. The CDR3 runs to 15 residues. CDR3 region: CASRTDGGGTDTQYF.

This chain joins TRBV5-1 and TRBJ2-2; TCRdb's assignment of TRBD1 cannot be checked, as there is no DNA. Germline values: CDR1 SGHRS, CDR2 YFSETQ. This CDR3 comprises 15 residues. CDR3 sequence: CASSLRQANTGELFF.

The chain has TRBV12-3 or TRBV12-4 and TRBJ2-4. This CDR3 is 16 amino acids long. The CDR3 loop is CASSLAKGLAKNIQYF.

The V gene is TRBV7-6, the J gene TRBJ2-5; TCRdb picks TRBD1, but there is no DNA to check that call. CDR1 and CDR2 from the germline V gene are SGHVS and FNYEAQ. The CDR3 totals 14 residues. This CDR3 is CASSSPGAGETQYF.

V and J are TRBV5-5 and TRBJ2-2. CDR1 is SGHKS and CDR2 is YYEKEE in the germline V gene (reference sequence). There are 16 residues in the CDR3. The CDR3 region is CASSGRWFANTGELFF.

V is TRBV18 and J is TRBJ2-3; there is no DNA to check the TCRdb D call of TRBD2. Germline CDR1 reads KGHSH; CDR2 reads LQKENI. The CDR3 extends over 15 amino acids. CDR3 loop: CASSPPGGRADTQYF. The whole variable domain, filled in from reference TRBV18 and TRBJ2-3, reads NAGVMQNPRHLVRRRGQEARLRCSPMKGHSHVYWYRQLPEEGLKFMVYLQKENIIDESGMPKERFSAEFPKEGPSILRIQQVVRGDSAAYFCASSPPGGRADTQYFGPGTRLTVL.

The chain couples TRBV29-1 to TRBJ1-1. This CDR3 contains 12 residues. The germline V gene encodes CDR1 SQVTM and CDR2 ANQGSEA. CDR3 amino acids: CSVKVGLTEAFF.

The chain has TRBV20-1 and TRBJ1-2; the TCRdb call, TRBD1, lacks DNA for checking. Germline V gene lookup returns CDR1 DFQATT and CDR2 SNEGSKA (reference sequence). The CDR3 is made up of 15 amino acids. CDR3 sequence reads: CSALTGTDSLYGYTF.

The V call is TRBV5-1, the J call TRBJ1-1; TCRdb names TRBD1, which stays unverified in the absence of DNA. In germline, CDR1 is SGHRS, CDR2 YFSETQ. The CDR3 sequence is 17 residues long. The CDR3 loop reads CASSPYIQGRGNTEAFF.

This chain joins TRBV7-3 and TRBJ2-1. The CDR3 extends over 14 amino acids. The germline V gene encodes CDR1 SGHTA and CDR2 FQGTGA. CDR3 loop: CASSFEPGVNEQFF.

The rearrangement uses TRBV4-1 and TRBJ2-1; without DNA, the TCRdb call of TRBD2 cannot be checked. The CDR3 is 18 amino acids. Germline V gene sequence: CDR1 MGHRA, CDR2 YSYEKL. CDR3: CASSQDGLAGSRRNEQFF.

The chain employs TRBV7-2 and TRBJ1-2; the TRBD1 assignment by TCRdb is unverifiable without DNA. CDR1 is SGHTA and CDR2 is FQGNSA in the germline V gene. There are 15 residues in the CDR3. CDR3 sequence: CASSLAVRGFNGYTF.

The CDR3 region is CASSSPPGHRSGANVLTF. This sequence joins TRBV6-2 or TRBV6-3 and TRBJ2-6; checking the TCRdb D call of TRBD1 is not possible without DNA. The V gene's germline CDR1 is MNHEY and CDR2 SVGEGT. There are 18 residues in the CDR3.

CDR3 amino acids: CASSPHTGDEQFF. The chain recombines TRBV5-1 with TRBJ2-1; the TCRdb D gene call, TRBD1, has no DNA to confirm it. The CDR3 is 13 residues long. CDR1 and CDR2 from the germline V gene are SGHRS and YFSETQ.

The V and J genes are TRBV4-2 and TRBJ1-3; TCRdb names TRBD1, which stays unverified in the absence of DNA. Germline loops: CDR1 LGHNA, CDR2 YNFKEQ. The CDR3 extends over 17 amino acids. The CDR3 reads CASSQGSTGTSGNTIYF.

This chain links TRBV6-5 with TRBJ2-2; the D call of TRBD2 rests on TCRdb alone, since no DNA is present to check it. This CDR3 comprises 14 residues. Per the germline V gene, CDR1 is MNHEY and CDR2 is SVGAGI. The CDR3 reads CASKGREITGELFF.

The rearrangement uses TRBV12-3 or TRBV12-4 and TRBJ2-6; TCRdb gives TRBD1 as the D gene, but with no DNA this cannot be confirmed. The CDR3 runs 15 residues. The CDR3 here is CASSLEGGWANVLTF.

J is TRBJ1-6 and V is TRBV28; absent DNA, TCRdb's TRBD1 call cannot be checked. CDR3 length equals 14 residues. Germline lookup yields CDR1 MDHEN and CDR2 SYDVKM. CDR3 region: CASSHQGIDSPLHF.